This T cell receptor (beta chain) was recorded in a study of T cells after yellow fever vaccination. UMIs were added to TCR cDNA along with a universal primer site when it was made by 5'RACE template switching. Each CDR3 protein gets one entry after TCRdb re-called the 5' RACE reads with MiXCR. The table has about 320,000 distinct CDR3 sequences, around 11% seen once; the top ten hold 3% to 3.5%. CDR1 is MNHEY and CDR2 is SVGEGT in the germline V gene. This CDR3 spans 22 amino acids. The J segment lost 4 bases and the V segment lost 2 bases, leaving 22 bases of the junction unmatched. This clonotype turned up a few times.

The TCR comes from a man aged 18-30 years who received the YFV17D yellow fever vaccine. Sample: CD4+ T cells sorted from PBMCs, taken 45 days after the yellow fever booster vaccination. The V gene is TRBV6-2 or TRBV6-3, the J gene TRBJ2-5; 13 bases align to TRBD2. The CDR3 loop is CASSYPTWTSGGTTQGSETQYF. CDR3 DNA: TGTGCCAGCAGTTACCCGACTTGGACTAGCGGGGGAACCACACAGGGATCAGAGACCCAGTACTTC.